One and the same sample provided the 30 T cell receptor beta chains below, sequenced in a study of blood T cell repertoires in COVID-19. Generated by immunoSEQ multiplex PCR, the TCRdb table keeps only in-frame clones and is missing some. The table lists about 120,000 clones, 70% to 85% of them singletons. The source material was peripheral blood. Every receptor here comes from a man in his 70s with active or convalescent COVID-19.

The J gene is TRBJ2-1, the V gene TRBV6-5; D is unresolved. CDR1 and CDR2 (germline): MNHEY, SVGAGI. CDR3 length equals 13 residues. Trimming shortened V by 9 bases and J by 3 bases, and 12 bases separated the two germline ends. The CDR3 protein is CASRVGNYNEQFF. CDR3 bases: TGTGCCAGTCGGGTGGGTAACTACAATGAGCAGTTCTTC.

V usage is TRBV27 and J usage is TRBJ2-7, with TRBD2 as a possible D gene (6 bases). V lost 4 bases to trimming and J lost 5 bases, with 21 bases between them. Germline V lookup: CDR1 MNHEY, CDR2 SMNVEV (reference sequence). The CDR3 loop spans 16 amino acids. Here the CDR3 DNA reads TGTGCCAGCAGTTGGGGTAGCGGCCCGAATGGGAACGAGCAGTACTTC. This translates into CASSWGSGPNGNEQYF.

The CDR3 nucleotides read TGTGCCAGCAGCCCCGGACAGGGATCGAAACTGTTTTTT. This codes for CASSPGQGSKLFF. This chain connects TRBV6-2 or TRBV6-3 to TRBJ1-4; 8 bases agree with TRBD1. Germline assignment: CDR1 MNHEY and CDR2 SVGEGT. V gave up 6 bases and J gave up 11 bases; unmatched junction bases: 8. There are 13 residues in the CDR3.

This clone was found a few times. The J gene is TRBJ2-7, the V gene TRBV7-8, with 9 positions matching TRBD1. V was pared by 5 bases and J by 5 bases, with 1 base of the junction left unmatched. In germline, CDR1 is SGHVS, CDR2 FQNEAQ. This CDR3 contains 12 residues. CDR3 DNA: TGTGCCAGCAGCCGGGACAGGGACGAGCAGTACTTC. It codes for CASSRDRDEQYF.

This clone was seen a few times. The J gene is TRBJ2-7, the V gene TRBV29-1, with D possibly being TRBD2 (5 bases). V lost 0 bases, J lost 1 base, and 7 bases lay in between. The CDR3 runs to 13 residues. Germline V gene lookup returns CDR1 SQVTM and CDR2 ANQGSEA. The CDR3 sequence is CSVEDPGSYEQYF. The CDR3 DNA is TGCAGCGTTGAAGATCCGGGATCCTACGAGCAGTACTTC.

The V call is TRBV6-1, the J call TRBJ2-7; 11 nucleotides align to TRBD1. Germline lookup yields CDR1 MNHNS and CDR2 SASEGT. With V trimmed by 2 bases and J by 5 bases, 2 bases remained unmatched. This CDR3 is built from 14 residues. The CDR3 region has the DNA TGTGCCAGCAGTGAAAGGACAGGGGGCGACGAGCAGTACTTC. Its protein is CASSERTGGDEQYF.

This chain joins TRBV11-3 and TRBJ2-5, with D possibly being TRBD2 (6 bases). V lost 3 bases, J lost 5 bases, and 10 bases lay in between. CDR1 and CDR2 (germline): SGHNT, YENEEA. The CDR3 is 13 amino acids. CDR3: CASSLGEAETQYF. CDR3 DNA: TGTGCCAGCAGCTTGGGGGAGGCGGAGACCCAGTACTTC.

This rearrangement joins TRBV19 to TRBJ1-1, with D uncertain. CDR3 length equals 17 residues. Trimming took off 3 bases at V and 2 bases at J, with 19 bases between the two ends. Per the germline V gene, CDR1 is LNHDA and CDR2 is SQIVND (reference sequence). Here the CDR3 reads CASSIPRTDRENTEAFF. Here the CDR3 DNA reads TGTGCCAGTAGTATTCCCCGGACGGACCGGGAAAACACTGAAGCTTTCTTT.

This rearrangement joins TRBV18 to TRBJ1-4; TRBD1 is a possible D gene (6 bases). Germline CDR1 reads KGHSH; CDR2 reads LQKENI. V gave up 4 bases and J gave up 8 bases, with 17 bases separating them. This CDR3 comprises 15 residues. The chain's CDR3 is CASSLPGHGNEKLFF. CDR3 nucleotides: TGTGCCAGCTCACTACCGGGACATGGGAACGAAAAACTGTTTTTT.

The chain employs TRBV5-1 and TRBJ1-5, with a weak D call TRBD1 (6 bases). This CDR3 has 15 residues. Germline CDR1 reads SGHRS; CDR2 reads YFSETQ. The ends were cut back, 0 bases at V and 2 bases at J, with 9 bases in the middle. Here the CDR3 DNA reads TGCGCCAGCAGCTTGGAGGGGGTCGGCAATCAGCCCCAGCATTTT. Protein product: CASSLEGVGNQPQHF. Complete variable domain (other parts from reference TRBV5-1 and TRBJ1-5): KAGVTQTPRYLIKTRGQQVTLSCSPISGHRSVSWYQQTPGQGLQFLFEYFSETQRNKGNFPGRFSGRQFSNSRSEMNVSTLELGDSALYLCASSLEGVGNQPQHFGDGTRLSIL.

The CDR3 DNA sequence: TGCGCCAGCAGCTGGTCGGAGGAGGGCATTCAGTACTTC. Its protein is CASSWSEEGIQYF. The chain combines TRBV5-1 with TRBJ2-4, with D possibly matching TRBD2 (6 bases). V was pared by 3 bases and J by 9 bases, with 13 bases between. CDR3 length: 13 amino acids. Germline V gene data show CDR1 as SGHRS and CDR2 as YFSETQ.

J is TRBJ1-6 and V is TRBV6-2 or TRBV6-3; 10 bases are a match to TRBD1. This CDR3 has 16 amino acids. J gave up 7 bases and V 6 bases, and 9 bases lay outside the gene matches. The germline V gene encodes CDR1 MNHEY and CDR2 SVGEGT. The CDR3 is CASSRATGGGNSPLHF. The CDR3, as DNA: TGTGCCAGCAGCCGGGCGACAGGGGGCGGCAATTCACCCCTCCACTTT.

The chain joins TRBV11-3 to TRBJ2-7, with D perhaps matching TRBD1 (6 bases). V was shortened by 4 bases and J by 3 bases, with 16 bases between the two germline ends. Germline V gene sequence: CDR1 SGHNT, CDR2 YENEEA. The CDR3 sequence is 15 residues long. CDR3 protein: CASSSYVGQRYEQYF. CDR3 coding DNA: TGTGCCAGCAGCTCCTATGTCGGACAGCGCTACGAGCAGTACTTC.

V and J are TRBV18 and TRBJ2-3, with D tentatively TRBD2 (6 bases). V dropped 6 bases and J dropped 5 bases, with 18 bases sitting between them. CDR1 and CDR2 (germline): KGHSH, LQKENI. This CDR3 is built from 15 residues. Here the CDR3 DNA reads TGTGCCAGCTCCCCCCCCGGGAGAGTTGGAGATACGCAGTATTTT. Protein product: CASSPPGRVGDTQYF.

This rearrangement joins TRBV27 to TRBJ2-5, with TRBD1 matching 7 bases. Germline CDR1 and CDR2: MNHEY and SMNVEV (reference sequence). This CDR3 comprises 15 residues. V lost 10 bases to trimming and J lost 0 bases; unmatched junction nucleotides: 11. The CDR3 DNA reads as TGTGCCAACCCGAATGACAGGGAACACCAAGAGACCCAGTACTTC. Translating it yields CANPNDREHQETQYF.

The chain uses TRBV27 and TRBJ1-5; 9 bases agree with TRBD1. The CDR3 is 14 residues long. J was trimmed by 3 bases and V by 10 bases; bases with no gene match: 7. CDR1 is MNHEY, CDR2 SMNVEV, per germline (reference sequence). The CDR3 coding sequence is TGTGCCACGAGGGGACAGGGCGACAATCAGCCCCAGCATTTT. Its translation: CATRGQGDNQPQHF.

The chain uses TRBV18 and TRBJ1-3; TRBD1 aligns across 9 bases. The CDR3 totals 15 residues. Losses at the gene ends were 4 bases for V and 0 bases for J; bases not matched to a gene: 1. Germline CDR1 reads KGHSH; CDR2 reads LQKENI. The CDR3 DNA reads TGTGCCAGCTCACTGGGACAGGGCTCTGGAAACACCATATATTTT. Protein product: CASSLGQGSGNTIYF. The whole variable domain, filled in from reference TRBV18 and TRBJ1-3, reads NAGVMQNPRHLVRRRGQEARLRCSPMKGHSHVYWYRQLPEEGLKFMVYLQKENIIDESGMPKERFSAEFPKEGPSILRIQQVVRGDSAAYFCASSLGQGSGNTIYFGEGSWLTVV.

V and J are TRBV2 and TRBJ1-1; D is unresolved. Trimming pared 1 base from V and 1 base from J, leaving 7 bases between. Per the germline V gene, CDR1 is SNHLY and CDR2 is FYNNEI. The CDR3 contains 14 residues. CDR3 nucleotides: TGTGCCAGCAGTGAAGACAGAAGGAACACTGAAGCTTTCTTT. Its protein product is CASSEDRRNTEAFF.

The chain joins TRBV11-3 to TRBJ2-7; maybe TRBD1 (6 bases). In germline, CDR1 is SGHNT, CDR2 YENEEA. The CDR3 extends over 13 amino acids. With 3 bases removed from V and 2 bases from J, the gap between germline ends came to 8 bases. The DNA of the CDR3 is TGTGCCAGCAGCTTCGGACAGACCTACGAGCAGTACTTC. As protein: CASSFGQTYEQYF.

This CDR3 is CASRQGGEQYF. As DNA, the CDR3 is TGTGCCAGCAGACAGGGCGGCGAGCAGTACTTC. The chain is built from TRBV3-1 (or the pseudogene TRBV3-2) and TRBJ2-7; D is perhaps TRBD1 (6 bases). The CDR3 runs to 11 residues. Trimming shortened V by 6 bases and J by 6 bases, and 9 bases separated the two germline ends. CDR1 and CDR2 from the germline V gene are LGHDT and YNNKEL (reference sequence).

V gene TRBV3-1 (or the pseudogene TRBV3-2) combines with J gene TRBJ1-1; 9 nucleotides agree with TRBD1. The CDR3 consists of 14 residues. The germline gives CDR1 LGHDT, CDR2 YNNKEL (reference sequence). J was trimmed by 5 bases and V by 5 bases; bases with no gene match: 6. The chain's CDR3 is CASSYGDRVTEAFF. The CDR3 DNA reads as TGTGCCAGCAGCTACGGGGACAGGGTTACTGAAGCTTTCTTT.

This clone was seen just once. The chain uses TRBV5-6 and TRBJ1-4, with D tentatively TRBD1 (6 bases). Trimming shortened V by 0 bases and J by 5 bases, and 8 bases separated the two germline ends. This CDR3 contains 14 residues. Germline CDR1 reads SGHDT; CDR2 reads YYEEEE. The CDR3 DNA reads as TGTGCCAGCAGCTTGGGGACAGAGAATGAAAAACTGTTTTTT. It codes for CASSLGTENEKLFF.

This chain uses TRBV12-3 or TRBV12-4 with TRBJ1-1, with no clear D. This CDR3 is 12 amino acids long. Trimming stripped 7 bases from V and 5 bases from J, with 11 bases between. The CDR3 loop reads CASNPHRTEAFF. CDR3 sequence (DNA): TGTGCCAGCAACCCCCATAGAACTGAAGCTTTCTTT.

The gene calls are TRBV28 and TRBJ2-1, with D perhaps matching TRBD1 (7 bases). The germline gives CDR1 MDHEN, CDR2 SYDVKM. V was shortened by 1 base and J by 7 bases, with 14 bases between the two germline ends. CDR3 length: 15 amino acids. CDR3 in amino acids: CASSLSGGRGNEQFF. In DNA, the CDR3 is TGTGCCAGCAGTTTATCAGGGGGGCGCGGGAATGAGCAGTTCTTC.

This clone was observed once. The chain has TRBV10-3 and TRBJ2-3; D is uncertain. The CDR3 loop spans 14 amino acids. Germline V CDR1 and CDR2: ENHRY, SYGVKD. V lost 6 bases and J 0 bases, leaving 10 bases between the germline ends. In nucleotides, the CDR3 is TGTGCCATCAGAGGCGGAAGAAGCACAGATACGCAGTATTTT. Residues: CAIRGGRSTDTQYF.

J is TRBJ2-3 and V is TRBV5-1; D unclear. V shed 3 bases and J shed 0 bases, with 8 bases lying between them. CDR1 and CDR2 from the germline V gene are SGHRS and YFSETQ. This CDR3 spans 14 amino acids. The CDR3 loop reads CASSSATSTDTQYF. CDR3 coding DNA: TGCGCCAGCAGCTCAGCGACTAGCACAGATACGCAGTATTTT.

The CDR3 DNA reads TGCGCCAGCAGCTGGGGACAATCATCTGGGGCCAACGTCCTGACTTTC. Amino acid sequence: CASSWGQSSGANVLTF. The chain couples TRBV5-1 to TRBJ2-6, with TRBD1 as a possible D gene (6 bases). With 3 bases removed from V and 1 base from J, the gap between germline ends came to 11 bases. The CDR3 contains 16 residues. The V gene's germline CDR1 is SGHRS and CDR2 YFSETQ.

This clone was seen a few times. The rearrangement joins TRBV9 to TRBJ1-2; 10 bases match TRBD1. The CDR3 spans 17 residues. Trimming removed 3 bases from V and 2 bases from J; junction bases left unmatched: 10. The V gene's germline CDR1 is SGDLS and CDR2 YYNGEE. The CDR3 DNA sequence: TGTGCCAGCAGCGGGGCGGACAGGGGGGAGATGAACTATGGCTACACCTTC. Translation gives CASSGADRGEMNYGYTF.

The chain carries TRBV7-3 and TRBJ1-1; the match to TRBD1 covers 8 bases. V shed 5 bases and J 4 bases; nucleotides not matched to a gene: 3. From germline, CDR1 is SGHTA and CDR2 FQGTGA. This CDR3 has 13 residues. The CDR3 region has the DNA TGTGCCAGCAGCCGAACAGGGGGCACTGAAGCTTTCTTT. Translation: CASSRTGGTEAFF.

The rearrangement joins TRBV7-2 to TRBJ2-1; TRBD2 aligns across 9 bases. The CDR3 covers 17 residues. Germline lookup yields CDR1 SGHTA and CDR2 FQGNSA. Trimming removed 1 base from V and 5 bases from J; junction bases left unmatched: 9. CDR3 region: CASSLGPLGLAHNEQFF. CDR3 DNA: TGTGCCAGCAGCTTAGGTCCCCTGGGACTAGCCCACAATGAGCAGTTCTTC.